Detailed here is one T cell receptor beta chain. Its antigen specificity is not known. It has no much larger one-base neighbor in the sample; base qualities were not kept. Taken from the germline V gene (reference sequence), the CDR1 and CDR2 loops are SEHNR and FQNEAQ. Spanning cysteine to phenylalanine, the CDR3 consists of 13 amino acids. Here the CDR3 DNA is all that survives: 39 bases in frame from base 1. V trim: 5 bases; J trim: 7 bases; unmatched bases: 7. CD8 naive samples were CD45RO-negative cells positively selected for CCR7, giving a CD45RA+CCR7+ population that excluded TemRA cells. Healthy HIV-negative adults with no recently reported acute infections or vaccinations were included as donors. Every donor was a Caucasian adult residing in Nashville, Tennessee, USA. Blood was obtained by leukapheresis, after which PBMCs were separated by Ficoll-Histopaque density gradient centrifugation and cryopreserved in liquid nitrogen vapor phase. Purity and quantity of every magnetically sorted T cell population were checked by analytical flow cytometry. Genomic DNA was isolated from each sorted fraction and quantified by UV absorbance on a Nanodrop 2000c.

The record originates from a study of shared clonotypes between healthy human individuals (dated by TCRdb to about 2020). General notes on the study: A few men and two women, aged 18 to 49 years, made up the cohort. Leukapheresis yielded between about 0.94 and 10 billion PBMCs per donor. Blood TCR repertoires of about five healthy adults were deeply sequenced to estimate repertoire size and the extent of clonotype sharing between individuals. Per donor, three plates each were used for CD4 naive and CD4 memory, two for CD8 naive, and one for CD8 memory. To increase sequencing depth and limit assay-specific biases, TCR repertoire library preparation and sequencing were carried out by different laboratories using diverse techniques. Findings and caveats that apply to the study as a whole: Compared with non-shared clonotypes, the clonotypes found in all four sorted-subset donors had higher generation probabilities. Sampling was restricted to blood, and TCR repertoires in tissues likely differ from the TCR repertoires found in blood. Larger estimated clonotype richness was generally found for naive subsets than for memory subsets. The small number of donors limited the genetic and exposure-history diversity represented. Based on pairwise subsampling, the degree of clonotype sharing among donors was expected to be affected by sequencing depth. Roughly 5% of naive CD4, 3.5% of naive CD8, 2% to 2.5% of memory CD4, and 0.4% of memory CD8 clonotypes were shared across several donors. Rarefaction of sorted-subset datasets indicated incomplete sequencing despite the large sequencing depth.

Using the deep immunoSEQ assay, TCR CDR3 regions were amplified from genomic DNA by multiplex PCR. For each cell subset, the extracted genomic DNA was distributed evenly across all wells of several immunoSEQ 96-well plates, and each plate served as one replicate. For sorted subsets, about 0.2 ug genomic DNA, equal to some 28,000 T cell genomes, was loaded into each replicate PCR. The purified libraries were quantified using a Qubit 3.0 fluorometer, sized with a Bioanalyzer 2100, and then quantified again using the KAPA Library Quantification kit. Each immunoSEQ 96-well plate was sequenced on its own single-read 150-cycle Illumina NextSeq 550 flow cell. The authors' analysis ran thus. Because the immunoSEQ output included only junctional sequences and no quality scores, the filtering could not be the same as the filtering used for full-length reads. To assign V/J genes and CDR3, sequences were annotated against IMGT germline references using PyIR, a Python wrapper for IgBLAST v1.9. Reads with weak V/J assignments (E-value above 1e-6), missing CDR3, stop codons, out-of-frame junctions, or ambiguous translated residues were removed. V3J clonotypes were defined as sequences sharing an identical inferred V gene, J gene, and CDR3 amino acid sequence. Percentage overlap between repertoires was computed as shared unique clonotypes divided by the size of the smaller repertoire. Richness of each repertoire was evaluated using RTK rarefaction, the Chao1 estimator, and Recon v2.1 estimates of unobserved clonotypes. For all TCRbeta clonotypes obtained by the gDNA method from four donors, generation probabilities were computed with OLGA. TCRdb provides this immuneACCESS table in a form limited to in-frame rearrangements. Some clones are lacking; in checked studies, under half of them reflect an unresolved V gene, and why the rest are absent is not known. V and J calls and clone size are those listed in that table; D and trimming were worked out from the DNA. The sample table shows some 2 million clones, and around 96% are seen once. 1.2% of the sample is taken by the ten largest.

The chain links TRBV7-9 with TRBJ1-1; TRBD1 fits 7 bases in the junction. This sequence originates from a man younger than 35 in good health. The sample comprised naive CD8+ T cells sorted from blood. The cell subset or site label here, explained by the study, means: CD45RA+CCR7+. The base sequence is TGTGCCAGCAGCGGGGTGACAGGGTTTGAAGCTTTCTTT. It encodes CASSGVTGFEAFF.